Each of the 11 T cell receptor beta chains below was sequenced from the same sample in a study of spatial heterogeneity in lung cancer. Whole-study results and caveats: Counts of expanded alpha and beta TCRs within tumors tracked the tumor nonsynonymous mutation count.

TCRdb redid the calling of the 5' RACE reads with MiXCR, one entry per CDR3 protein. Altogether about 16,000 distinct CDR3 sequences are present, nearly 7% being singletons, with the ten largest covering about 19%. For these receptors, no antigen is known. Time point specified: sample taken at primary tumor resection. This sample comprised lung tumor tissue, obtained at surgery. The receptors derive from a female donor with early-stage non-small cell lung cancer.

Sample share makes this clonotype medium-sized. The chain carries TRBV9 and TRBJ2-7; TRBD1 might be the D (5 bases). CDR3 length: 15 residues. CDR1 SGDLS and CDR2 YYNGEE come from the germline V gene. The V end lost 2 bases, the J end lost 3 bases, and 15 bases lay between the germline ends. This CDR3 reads CASSVGHLGDYEQYF. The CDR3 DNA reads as TGTGCCAGCAGCGTCGGACATCTTGGGGACTACGAGCAGTACTTC.

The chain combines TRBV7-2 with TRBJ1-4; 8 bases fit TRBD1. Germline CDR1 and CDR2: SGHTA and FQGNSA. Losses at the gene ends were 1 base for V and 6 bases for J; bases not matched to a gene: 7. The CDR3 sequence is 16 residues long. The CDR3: CASSLDWAGGDEKLFF. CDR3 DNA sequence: TGTGCCAGCAGCTTAGATTGGGCAGGGGGCGATGAAAAACTGTTTTTT.

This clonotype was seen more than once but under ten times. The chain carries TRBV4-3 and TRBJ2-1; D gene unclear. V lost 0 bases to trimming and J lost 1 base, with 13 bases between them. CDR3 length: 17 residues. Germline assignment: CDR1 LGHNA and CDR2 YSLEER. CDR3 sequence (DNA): TGCGCCAGCAGCCAAGAGCTATTGTTCTCTTCCTACAATGAGCAGTTCTTC. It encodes CASSQELLFSSYNEQFF.

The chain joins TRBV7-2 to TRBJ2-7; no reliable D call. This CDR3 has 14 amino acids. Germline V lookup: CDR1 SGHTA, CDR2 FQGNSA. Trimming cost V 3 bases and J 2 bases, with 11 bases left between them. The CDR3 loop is CASSFRTAPYEQYF. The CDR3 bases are TGTGCCAGCAGCTTTCGGACGGCTCCCTACGAGCAGTACTTC.

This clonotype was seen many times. The CDR3 DNA sequence: TGTGCCAGCAGTCCTACTAGCGGGGGGAGGAAGACCCAGTACTTC. It translates to CASSPTSGGRKTQYF. The J gene is TRBJ2-5, the V gene TRBV12-3 or TRBV12-4, with TRBD2 matching 12 bases. V was clipped by 5 bases and J by 6 bases; unmatched bases: 7. The CDR3 length is 15 residues.

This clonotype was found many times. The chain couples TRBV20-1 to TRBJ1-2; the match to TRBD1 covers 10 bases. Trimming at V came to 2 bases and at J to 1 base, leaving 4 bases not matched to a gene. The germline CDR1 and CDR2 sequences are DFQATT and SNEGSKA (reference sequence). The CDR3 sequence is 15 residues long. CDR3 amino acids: CSARSRDRGNYGYTF. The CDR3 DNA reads TGCAGTGCTAGAAGTAGGGACAGGGGTAACTATGGCTACACCTTC.

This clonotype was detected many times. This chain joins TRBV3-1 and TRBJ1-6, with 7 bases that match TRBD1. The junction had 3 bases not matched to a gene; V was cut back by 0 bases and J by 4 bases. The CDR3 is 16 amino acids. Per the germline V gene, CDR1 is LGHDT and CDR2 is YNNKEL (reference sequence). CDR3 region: CASSQDRGQYNSPLHF. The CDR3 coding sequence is TGTGCCAGCAGCCAAGATAGGGGGCAATATAATTCACCCCTCCACTTT.

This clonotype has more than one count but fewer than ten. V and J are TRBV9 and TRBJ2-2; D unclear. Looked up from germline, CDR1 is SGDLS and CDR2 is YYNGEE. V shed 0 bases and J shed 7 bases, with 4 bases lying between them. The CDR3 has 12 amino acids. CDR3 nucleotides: TGTGCCAGCAGCGTAGATGTCGGGGAGCTGTTTTTT. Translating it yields CASSVDVGELFF.

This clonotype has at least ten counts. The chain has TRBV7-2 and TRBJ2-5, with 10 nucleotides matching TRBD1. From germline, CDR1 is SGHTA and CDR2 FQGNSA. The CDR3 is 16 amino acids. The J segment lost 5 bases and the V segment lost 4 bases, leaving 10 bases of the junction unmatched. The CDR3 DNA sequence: TGTGCCAGCAGCTCCCGGGGGGACAGGGGTAGGGAGACCCAGTACTTC. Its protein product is CASSSRGDRGRETQYF.

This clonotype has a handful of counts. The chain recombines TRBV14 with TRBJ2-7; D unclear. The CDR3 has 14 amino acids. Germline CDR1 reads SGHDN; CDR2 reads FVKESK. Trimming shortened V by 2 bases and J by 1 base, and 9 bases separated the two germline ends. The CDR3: CASSQLGSSYEQYF. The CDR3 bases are TGTGCCAGCAGCCAACTTGGGTCTTCCTACGAGCAGTACTTC.

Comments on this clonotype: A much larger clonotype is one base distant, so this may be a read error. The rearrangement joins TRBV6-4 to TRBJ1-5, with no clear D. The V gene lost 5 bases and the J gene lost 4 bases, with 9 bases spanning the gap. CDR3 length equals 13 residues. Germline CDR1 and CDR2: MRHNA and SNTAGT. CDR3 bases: TGTGCCAGCAGTCAAGTGGGAAATCAGCCCCAGCATTTT. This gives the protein CASSQVGNQPQHF.